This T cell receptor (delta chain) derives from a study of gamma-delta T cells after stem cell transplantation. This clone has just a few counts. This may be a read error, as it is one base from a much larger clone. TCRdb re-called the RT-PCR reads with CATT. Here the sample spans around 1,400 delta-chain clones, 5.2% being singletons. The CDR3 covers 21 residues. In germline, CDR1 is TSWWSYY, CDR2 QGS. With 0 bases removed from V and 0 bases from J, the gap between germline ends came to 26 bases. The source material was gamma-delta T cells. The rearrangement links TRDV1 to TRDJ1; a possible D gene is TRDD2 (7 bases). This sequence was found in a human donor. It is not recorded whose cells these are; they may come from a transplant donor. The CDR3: CALGELSLPWLPVGDTDKLIF. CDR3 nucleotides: TGTGCTCTTGGGGAACTTAGCCTTCCTTGGCTGCCGGTGGGGGACACCGATAAACTCATCTTT.